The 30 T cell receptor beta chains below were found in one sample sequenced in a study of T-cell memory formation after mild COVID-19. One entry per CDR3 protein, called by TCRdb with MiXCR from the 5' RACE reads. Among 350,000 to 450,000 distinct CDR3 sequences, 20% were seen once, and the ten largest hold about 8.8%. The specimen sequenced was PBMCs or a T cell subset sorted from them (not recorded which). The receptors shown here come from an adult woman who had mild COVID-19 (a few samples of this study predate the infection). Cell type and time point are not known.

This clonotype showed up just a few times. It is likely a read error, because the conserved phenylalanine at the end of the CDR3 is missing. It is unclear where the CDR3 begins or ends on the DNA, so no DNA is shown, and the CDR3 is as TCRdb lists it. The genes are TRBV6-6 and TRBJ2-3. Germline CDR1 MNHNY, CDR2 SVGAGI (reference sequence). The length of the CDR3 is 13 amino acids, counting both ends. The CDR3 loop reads CASSYDYSQDEKV.

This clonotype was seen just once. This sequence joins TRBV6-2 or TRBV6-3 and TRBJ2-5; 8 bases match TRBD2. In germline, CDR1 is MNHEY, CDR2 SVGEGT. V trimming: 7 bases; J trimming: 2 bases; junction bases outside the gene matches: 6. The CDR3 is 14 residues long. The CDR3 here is CASMVERGQETQYF. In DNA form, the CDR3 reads TGTGCCAGCATGGTCGAGCGGGGGCAAGAGACCCAGTACTTC.

CDR3 bases: TGTGCCAGCAGCTTAGCGTCGGGGGTGAACACTGAAGCTTTCTTT. It encodes CASSLASGVNTEAFF. J is TRBJ1-1 and V is TRBV7-9; tentatively, D is TRBD1 (5 bases). The V and J ends lost 0 bases and 0 bases respectively, with 8 bases between them. This CDR3 has 15 amino acids. The germline CDR1 and CDR2 sequences are SEHNR and FQNEAQ (reference sequence). The full variable domain, rest sourced from reference TRBV7-9 and TRBJ1-1, is DTGVSQNPRHKITKRGQNVTFRCDPISEHNRLYWYRQTLGQGPEFLTYFQNEAQLEKSRLLSDRFSAERPKGSFSTLEIQRTEQGDSAMYLCASSLASGVNTEAFFGQGTRLTVV.

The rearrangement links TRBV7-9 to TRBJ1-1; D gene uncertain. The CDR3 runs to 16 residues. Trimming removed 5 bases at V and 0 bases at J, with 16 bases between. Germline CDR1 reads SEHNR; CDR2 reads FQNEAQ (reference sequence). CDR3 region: CASSPPSGGMNTEAFF. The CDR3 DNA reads TGTGCCAGCAGCCCGCCTTCGGGAGGCATGAACACTGAAGCTTTCTTT.

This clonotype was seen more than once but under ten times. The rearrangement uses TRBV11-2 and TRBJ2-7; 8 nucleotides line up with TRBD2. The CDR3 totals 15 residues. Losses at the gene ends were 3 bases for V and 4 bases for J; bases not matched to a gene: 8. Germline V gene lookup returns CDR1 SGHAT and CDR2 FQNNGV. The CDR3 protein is CASSFLGLADYEQYF. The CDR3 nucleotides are TGTGCCAGCAGCTTCCTCGGACTAGCCGATTACGAGCAGTACTTC.

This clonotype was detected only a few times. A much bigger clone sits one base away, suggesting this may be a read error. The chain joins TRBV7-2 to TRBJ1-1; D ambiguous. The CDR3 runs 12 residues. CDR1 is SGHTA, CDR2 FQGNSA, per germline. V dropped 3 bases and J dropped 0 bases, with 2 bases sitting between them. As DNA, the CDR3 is TGTGCCAGCAGCTTCGTGAACACTGAAGCTTTCTTT. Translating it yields CASSFVNTEAFF.

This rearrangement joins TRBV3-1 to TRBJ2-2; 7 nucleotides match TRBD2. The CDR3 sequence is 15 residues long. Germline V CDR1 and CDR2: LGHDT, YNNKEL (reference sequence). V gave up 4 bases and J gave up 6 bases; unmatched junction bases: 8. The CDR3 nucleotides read TGTGCCAGCAGCCTTCCGGAGGCGGGGGCCGGGGAGCTGTTTTTT. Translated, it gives CASSLPEAGAGELFF.

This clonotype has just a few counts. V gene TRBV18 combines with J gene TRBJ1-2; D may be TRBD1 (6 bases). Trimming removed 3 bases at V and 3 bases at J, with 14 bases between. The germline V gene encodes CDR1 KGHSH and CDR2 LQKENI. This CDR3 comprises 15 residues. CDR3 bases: TGTGCCAGCTCACCTGACGGACAGACTTACTATGGCTACACCTTC. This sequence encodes CASSPDGQTYYGYTF.

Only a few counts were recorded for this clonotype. The CDR3 sequence is CASSPGGYEQFF. In DNA form, the CDR3 reads TGTGCCAGCAGCCCTGGAGGTTATGAGCAGTTCTTC. This chain joins TRBV5-6 and TRBJ2-1; D may be TRBD2 (5 bases). With 4 bases removed from V and 8 bases from J, the gap between germline ends came to 10 bases. This CDR3 region has 12 residues. Germline V lookup: CDR1 SGHDT, CDR2 YYEEEE.

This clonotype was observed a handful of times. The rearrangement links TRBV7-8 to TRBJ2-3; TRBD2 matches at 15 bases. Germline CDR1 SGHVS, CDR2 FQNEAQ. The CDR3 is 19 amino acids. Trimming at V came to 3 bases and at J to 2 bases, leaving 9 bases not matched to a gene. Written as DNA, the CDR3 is TGTGCCAGCAGCTTTGGACTAGCGGGAGGGCCGGCGTCCACAGATACGCAGTATTTT. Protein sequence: CASSFGLAGGPASTDTQYF.

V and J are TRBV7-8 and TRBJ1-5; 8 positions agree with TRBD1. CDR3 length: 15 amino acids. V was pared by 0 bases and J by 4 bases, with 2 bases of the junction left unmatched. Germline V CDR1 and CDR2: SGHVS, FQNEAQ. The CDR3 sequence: CASSLARQGNQPQHF. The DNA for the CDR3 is TGTGCCAGCAGCTTAGCCAGACAGGGGAATCAGCCCCAGCATTTT.

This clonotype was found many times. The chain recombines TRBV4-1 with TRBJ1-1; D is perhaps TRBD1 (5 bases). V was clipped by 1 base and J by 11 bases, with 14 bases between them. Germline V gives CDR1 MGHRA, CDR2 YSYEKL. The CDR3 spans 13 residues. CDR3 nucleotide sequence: TGCGCCAGCAGCCAAGGGGGGGGAACGGTGGCTTTCTTT. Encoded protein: CASSQGGGTVAFF.

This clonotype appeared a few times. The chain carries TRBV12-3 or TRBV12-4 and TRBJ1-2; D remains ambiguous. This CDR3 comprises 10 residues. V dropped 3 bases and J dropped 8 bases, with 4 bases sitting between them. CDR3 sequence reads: CASSFHGYTF. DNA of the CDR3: TGTGCCAGCAGTTTCCACGGCTACACCTTC.

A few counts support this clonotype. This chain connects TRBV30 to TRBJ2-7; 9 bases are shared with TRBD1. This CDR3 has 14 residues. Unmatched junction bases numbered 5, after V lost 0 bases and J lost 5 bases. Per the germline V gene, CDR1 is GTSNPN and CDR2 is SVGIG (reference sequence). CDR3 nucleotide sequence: TGTGCCTGGAGTGTGGGGACAGGGTACCACGAGCAGTACTTC. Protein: CAWSVGTGYHEQYF.

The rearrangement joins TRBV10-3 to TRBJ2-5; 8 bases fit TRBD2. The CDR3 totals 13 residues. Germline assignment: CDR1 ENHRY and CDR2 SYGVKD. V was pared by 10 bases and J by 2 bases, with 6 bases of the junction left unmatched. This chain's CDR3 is CATQLAAQETQYF. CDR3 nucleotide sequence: TGTGCCACCCAACTAGCGGCTCAAGAGACCCAGTACTTC.

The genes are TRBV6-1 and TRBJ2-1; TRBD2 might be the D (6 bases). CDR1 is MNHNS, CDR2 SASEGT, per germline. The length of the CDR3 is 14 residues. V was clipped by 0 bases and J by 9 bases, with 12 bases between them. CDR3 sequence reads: CASSEALAVSEQFF. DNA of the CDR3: TGTGCCAGCAGTGAAGCACTAGCAGTCAGTGAGCAGTTCTTC.

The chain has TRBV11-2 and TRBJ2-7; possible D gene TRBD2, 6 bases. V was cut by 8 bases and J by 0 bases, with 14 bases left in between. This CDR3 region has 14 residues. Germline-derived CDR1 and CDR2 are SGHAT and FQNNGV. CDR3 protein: CASRVGGSSYEQYF. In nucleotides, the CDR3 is TGTGCCAGCCGCGTCGGGGGTTCCTCCTACGAGCAGTACTTC.

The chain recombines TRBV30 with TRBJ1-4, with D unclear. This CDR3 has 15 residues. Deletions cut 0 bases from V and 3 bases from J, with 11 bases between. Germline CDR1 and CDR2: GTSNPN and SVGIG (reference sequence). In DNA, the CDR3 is TGTGCCTGGAGTGTATGGAGTAGTGCTAATGAAAAACTGTTTTTT. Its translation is CAWSVWSSANEKLFF.

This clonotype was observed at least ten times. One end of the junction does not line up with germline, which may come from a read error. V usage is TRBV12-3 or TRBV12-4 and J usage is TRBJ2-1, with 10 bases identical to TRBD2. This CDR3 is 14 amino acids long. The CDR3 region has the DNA TGCGCCAGCAGCTTAGCGGGAGGTTACAATGAGCAGTTCTTC. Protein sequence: CASSLAGGYNEQFF.

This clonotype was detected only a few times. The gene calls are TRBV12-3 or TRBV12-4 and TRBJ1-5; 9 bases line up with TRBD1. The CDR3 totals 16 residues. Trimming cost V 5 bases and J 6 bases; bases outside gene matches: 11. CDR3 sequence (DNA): TGTGCCAGCAGTAGGGACAGGGTGGCGGAGGGTCAGCCCCAGCATTTT. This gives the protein CASSRDRVAEGQPQHF.

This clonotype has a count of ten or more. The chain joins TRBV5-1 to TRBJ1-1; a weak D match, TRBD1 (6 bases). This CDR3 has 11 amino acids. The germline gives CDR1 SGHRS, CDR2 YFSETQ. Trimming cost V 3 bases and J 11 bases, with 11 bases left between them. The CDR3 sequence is CASSSSGEAFF. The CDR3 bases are TGCGCCAGCAGCTCGTCAGGGGAGGCTTTCTTT.

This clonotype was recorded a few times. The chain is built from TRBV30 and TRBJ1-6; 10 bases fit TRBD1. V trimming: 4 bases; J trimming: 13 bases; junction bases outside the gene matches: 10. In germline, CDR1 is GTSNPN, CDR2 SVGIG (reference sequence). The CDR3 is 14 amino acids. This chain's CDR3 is CAWTRDRGLSPLHF. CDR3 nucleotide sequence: TGTGCCTGGACCCGCGACAGGGGGCTTTCCCCCCTCCACTTT. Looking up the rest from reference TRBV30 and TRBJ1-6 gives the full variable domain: SQTIHQWPATLVQPVGSPLSLECTVEGTSNPNLYWYRQAAGRGLQLLFYSVGIGQISSEVPQNLSASRPQDRQFILSSKKLLLSDSGFYLCAWTRDRGLSPLHFGNGTRLTVT.

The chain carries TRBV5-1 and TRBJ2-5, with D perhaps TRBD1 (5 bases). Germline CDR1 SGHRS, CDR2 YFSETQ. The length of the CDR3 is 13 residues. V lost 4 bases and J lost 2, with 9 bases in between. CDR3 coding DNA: TGCGCCAGCAGCCAAAGACAGCAAGAGACCCAGTACTTC. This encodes CASSQRQQETQYF.

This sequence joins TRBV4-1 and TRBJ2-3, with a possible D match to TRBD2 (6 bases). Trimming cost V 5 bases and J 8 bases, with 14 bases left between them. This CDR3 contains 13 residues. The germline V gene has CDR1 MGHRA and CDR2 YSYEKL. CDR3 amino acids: CASSWKGRGTQYF. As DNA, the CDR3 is TGCGCCAGCAGCTGGAAGGGGCGGGGTACGCAGTATTTT.

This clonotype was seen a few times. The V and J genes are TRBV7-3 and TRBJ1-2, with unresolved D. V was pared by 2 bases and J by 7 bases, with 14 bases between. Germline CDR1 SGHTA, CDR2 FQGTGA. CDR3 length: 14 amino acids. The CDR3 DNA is TGTGCCAGCAGCTTAGATCCGGCCTCAAGTGGCTACACCTTC. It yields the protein CASSLDPASSGYTF.

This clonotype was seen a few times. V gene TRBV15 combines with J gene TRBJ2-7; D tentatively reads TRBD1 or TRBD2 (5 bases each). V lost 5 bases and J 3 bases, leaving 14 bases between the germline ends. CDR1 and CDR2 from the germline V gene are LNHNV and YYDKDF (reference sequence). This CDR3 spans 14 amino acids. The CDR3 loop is CATSDQRGNYEQYF. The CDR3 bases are TGTGCCACCAGCGACCAGAGGGGCAACTACGAGCAGTACTTC.

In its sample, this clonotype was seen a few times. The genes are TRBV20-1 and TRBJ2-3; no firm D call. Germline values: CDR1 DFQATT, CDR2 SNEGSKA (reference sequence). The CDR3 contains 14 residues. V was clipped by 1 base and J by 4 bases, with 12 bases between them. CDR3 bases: TGCAGTGCTAGAGTGGGGTCCCGGCCAGATACGCAGTATTTT. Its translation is CSARVGSRPDTQYF.

The CDR3 here is CATSSRDRTYEQYF. In DNA form, the CDR3 reads TGTGCCACCAGCAGCCGGGACAGGACCTACGAGCAGTACTTC. This rearrangement joins TRBV15 to TRBJ2-7; TRBD1 agrees at 8 bases. From germline, CDR1 is LNHNV and CDR2 YYDKDF (reference sequence). V was clipped by 3 bases and J by 2 bases; unmatched bases: 3. The CDR3 contains 14 residues.

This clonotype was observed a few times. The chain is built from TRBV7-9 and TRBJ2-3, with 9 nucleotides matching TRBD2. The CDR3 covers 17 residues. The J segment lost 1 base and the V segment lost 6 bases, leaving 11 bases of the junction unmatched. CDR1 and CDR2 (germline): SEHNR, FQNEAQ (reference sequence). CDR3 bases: TGTGCCAGCAGACCTAGGACTAGCGAGGACCGCACAGATACGCAGTATTTT. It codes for CASRPRTSEDRTDTQYF. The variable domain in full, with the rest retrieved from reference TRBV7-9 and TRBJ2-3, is DTGVSQNPRHKITKRGQNVTFRCDPISEHNRLYWYRQTLGQGPEFLTYFQNEAQLEKSRLLSDRFSAERPKGSFSTLEIQRTEQGDSAMYLCASRPRTSEDRTDTQYFGPGTRLTVL.

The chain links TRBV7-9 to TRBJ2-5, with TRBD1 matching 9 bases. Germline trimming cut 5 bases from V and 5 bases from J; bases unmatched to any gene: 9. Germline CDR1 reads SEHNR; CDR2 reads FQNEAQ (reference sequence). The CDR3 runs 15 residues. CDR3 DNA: TGTGCCAGCAGCCCTCCGGACAGGGGAGACGAGACCCAGTACTTC. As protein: CASSPPDRGDETQYF.